Each of the 23 T cell receptor beta chains below was sequenced from the same sample in a study of persistence of HIV-infected CD4 T cells. Lysates of CMV-infected fibroblasts at approximately 10 ug/mL stimulated these cells. Sorted nonresponding memory CD4+ T cells were CD40L-negative, CD69-negative, CD45RO-high. Sequencing used immunoSEQ version 4 in survey mode. The data were produced by immunoSEQ multiplex PCR, yet TCRdb's version contains in-frame clones alone and is incomplete. The sample records about 48,000 clones, about 81% being singletons. No cognate antigen is known for these TCRs. The sample in question was CD4+ T cells sorted from PBMCs after approximately 19-hour stimulation, obtained from a patient who received antiretroviral therapy. These receptors all come from an adult man with HIV who was CMV-seropositive.

The chain recombines TRBV6-5 with TRBJ1-3, with D uncertain. Germline CDR1 MNHEY, CDR2 SVGAGI. CDR3 length: 13 residues. V lost 5 bases, J lost 12 bases, and 17 bases lay in between. The CDR3 region is CASSLFPRTSIYF. CDR3 sequence (DNA): TGTGCCAGCAGTCTCTTCCCCCGGACCAGCATATATTTT.

The V and J genes are TRBV7-2 and TRBJ2-3; TRBD1 aligns across 7 bases. Trimming took 5 bases from V and 0 from J; bases not matched to a gene: 5. Per the germline V gene, CDR1 is SGHTA and CDR2 is FQGNSA. The CDR3 covers 15 residues. The CDR3 DNA sequence: TGTGCCAGCAGCCGGACAGGCATTAGCACAGATACGCAGTATTTT. Translated: CASSRTGISTDTQYF.

The genes are TRBV28 and TRBJ1-2; D remains unclear. CDR1 is MDHEN and CDR2 is SYDVKM in the germline V gene. The CDR3 runs to 12 residues. Trimming stripped 8 bases from V and 4 bases from J, with 11 bases between. Here the CDR3 reads CASSREFYGYTF. In nucleotides, the CDR3 is TGTGCCAGCTCGAGGGAGTTCTATGGCTACACCTTC.

In this sample, this clone turned up once. The chain carries TRBV18 and TRBJ1-1; no clear D gene. This CDR3 spans 13 amino acids. CDR1 and CDR2 (germline): KGHSH, LQKENI. Deletions cut 4 bases from V and 2 bases from J, with 8 bases between. As DNA, the CDR3 is TGTGCCAGCTCACAGACACACAACACTGAAGCTTTCTTT. As protein: CASSQTHNTEAFF.

The genes are TRBV7-9 and TRBJ1-2, with unresolved D. Trimming took off 1 base at V and 1 base at J, with 4 bases between the two ends. The length of the CDR3 is 13 residues. The germline V gene encodes CDR1 SEHNR and CDR2 FQNEAQ (reference sequence). DNA for the CDR3: TGTGCCAGCAGCTTAGGGGGTAACTATGGCTACACCTTC. Translating gives CASSLGGNYGYTF.

This CDR3 reads CAWSARDNQPQHF. The CDR3 DNA follows: TGTGCCTGGAGTGCCAGGGACAATCAGCCCCAGCATTTT. J is TRBJ1-5 and V is TRBV30, with a weak D call TRBD1 (5 bases). The germline V gene encodes CDR1 GTSNPN and CDR2 SVGIG (reference sequence). Between the trimmed V and J ends, which lost 1 base and 3 bases, there was a span of 7 bases. This CDR3 is built from 13 residues.

This chain joins TRBV15 and TRBJ2-5; D is perhaps TRBD2 (6 bases). V was pared by 5 bases and J by 0 bases, with 13 bases between. Germline values: CDR1 LNHNV, CDR2 YYDKDF (reference sequence). This CDR3 has 15 residues. CDR3 sequence (DNA): TGTGCCACCAGCTCTAACAGGAGGGACCAAGAGACCCAGTACTTC. It is translated as CATSSNRRDQETQYF.

This clone was seen a single time. The J gene is TRBJ2-5, the V gene TRBV5-1, with D possibly TRBD1 on 5 matching bases. The ends were cut back, 0 bases at V and 2 bases at J, with 8 bases in the middle. This CDR3 is built from 14 residues. Germline values: CDR1 SGHRS, CDR2 YFSETQ. This chain's CDR3 is CASSLESGQETQYF. In nucleotides, the CDR3 is TGCGCCAGCAGCTTGGAGTCAGGGCAAGAGACCCAGTACTTC.

The sample holds a few counts of this clone. This chain links TRBV18 with TRBJ2-6; no firm D call. This CDR3 contains 15 residues. V lost 4 bases, J lost 2 bases, and 9 bases lay in between. CDR1 is KGHSH, CDR2 LQKENI, per germline. In DNA, the CDR3 is TGTGCCAGCTCACTTGGGCTTCCTGGGGCCAACGTCCTGACTTTC. It encodes CASSLGLPGANVLTF.

V and J are TRBV3-1 (or the pseudogene TRBV3-2) and TRBJ1-2, with 8 positions matching TRBD1. V lost 6 bases, J lost 7 bases, and 10 bases stayed unmatched. The CDR3 contains 14 residues. Germline CDR1 and CDR2: LGHDT and YNNKEL (reference sequence). The CDR3: CASSNIGQGRGYTF. The DNA for the CDR3 is TGTGCCAGCAGTAACATTGGACAGGGACGTGGCTACACCTTC.

The chain couples TRBV7-3 to TRBJ2-3, with 8 positions matching TRBD2. The CDR3 contains 14 residues. Germline CDR1 SGHTA, CDR2 FQGTGA. V shed 5 bases and J 0 bases; nucleotides not matched to a gene: 1. The DNA for the CDR3 is TGTGCCAGCAGCCCTAGCGGGAGCACAGATACGCAGTATTTT. Residues: CASSPSGSTDTQYF.

The V gene is TRBV10-1, the J gene TRBJ1-4, with 7 bases matching TRBD1. The CDR3 loop spans 15 amino acids. The J segment lost 8 bases and the V segment lost 4 bases, leaving 10 bases of the junction unmatched. The germline V gene has CDR1 WNHNN and CDR2 SYGVQD (reference sequence). The CDR3 protein is CASSGPRGKEEKLFF. The CDR3 nucleotides are TGCGCCAGCAGTGGGCCCAGGGGGAAGGAAGAAAAACTGTTTTTT.

This clone was counted a few times. The V call is TRBV5-1, the J call TRBJ2-1; tentatively, D is TRBD1 or TRBD2 (5 bases each). The CDR3 extends over 13 amino acids. Trimming stripped 3 bases from V and 5 bases from J, with 9 bases between. From germline, CDR1 is SGHRS and CDR2 YFSETQ. The CDR3 DNA is TGCGCCAGCAGCTGGGACCAGAACAATGAGCAGTTCTTC. Encoded protein: CASSWDQNNEQFF.

This chain joins TRBV3-1 (or the pseudogene TRBV3-2) and TRBJ2-6; 14 positions match TRBD2. The CDR3 length is 18 residues. Germline-derived CDR1 and CDR2 are LGHDT and YNNKEL (reference sequence). Germline trimming cut 3 bases from V and 4 bases from J; bases unmatched to any gene: 5. The CDR3 sequence: CASSHGTSGSTGANVLTF. The CDR3 DNA follows: TGTGCCAGCAGCCACGGGACTAGCGGGAGTACGGGGGCCAACGTCCTGACTTTC.

The V gene is TRBV6-5, the J gene TRBJ2-1; no reliable D call. Trimming removed 2 bases at V and 6 bases at J, with 17 bases between. CDR3 size: 16 residues. Per the germline V gene, CDR1 is MNHEY and CDR2 is SVGAGI. DNA of the CDR3: TGTGCCAGCAGTTACCTATACACCTTGGACGGCAATGAGCAGTTCTTC. It yields the protein CASSYLYTLDGNEQFF.

The rearrangement links TRBV6-1 to TRBJ1-2; possible D gene TRBD1, 6 bases. The CDR3 runs 19 residues. Trimming shortened V by 2 bases and J by 8 bases, and 30 bases separated the two germline ends. Germline CDR1 and CDR2: MNHNS and SASEGT. The CDR3 sequence is CASSEWRSTHGGPGVGYTF. The CDR3 nucleotides are TGTGCCAGCAGTGAATGGCGGTCCACCCATGGGGGGCCCGGGGTAGGCTACACCTTC.

The chain is built from TRBV9 and TRBJ1-6, with D unclear. V gave up 2 bases and J gave up 10 bases, with 16 bases separating them. There are 15 residues in the CDR3. Germline V gene data show CDR1 as SGDLS and CDR2 as YYNGEE. CDR3 sequence reads: CASSVGEGIRSPLHF. The CDR3 nucleotides are TGTGCCAGCAGCGTTGGAGAGGGTATAAGGTCACCCCTCCACTTT.

The genes are TRBV25-1 and TRBJ2-3; a weak D match, TRBD1 (6 bases). Germline CDR1 and CDR2: MGHDK and SYGVNS. The CDR3 covers 16 residues. V dropped 1 base and J dropped 2 bases, with 13 bases sitting between them. CDR3 DNA sequence: TGTGCCAGCAGTGAATCTGCAGGGGCCCACACAGATACGCAGTATTTT. Protein: CASSESAGAHTDTQYF.

The V and J genes are TRBV4-1 and TRBJ1-2, with D hard to call. This CDR3 has 14 residues. Germline-derived CDR1 and CDR2 are MGHRA and YSYEKL. With 0 bases removed from V and 3 bases from J, the gap between germline ends came to 8 bases. The chain's CDR3 is CASSQDYGDYGYTF. Written as DNA, the CDR3 is TGCGCCAGCAGCCAAGATTACGGGGACTATGGCTACACCTTC.

V and J are TRBV21-1 and TRBJ2-5; the table's D gene call, TRBD2, was not cross checked with the DNA. TRBV21-1 is reported as a pseudogene. The CDR3 covers 15 residues. CDR3 sequence reads: CASSKLGRGQETQYF. CDR3 nucleotide sequence: TGTGCCAGCAGCAAATTAGGCCGGGGACAAGAGACCCAGTACTTC.

The rearrangement uses TRBV7-2 and TRBJ2-7; D is possibly TRBD2 (5 bases). Trimming removed 5 bases at V and 6 bases at J, with 20 bases between. In germline, CDR1 is SGHTA, CDR2 FQGNSA. The CDR3 is made up of 15 amino acids. CDR3 residues: CASSALDWVLGEQYF. The CDR3, as DNA: TGTGCCAGCAGCGCACTAGACTGGGTGCTAGGCGAGCAGTACTTC.

This clone was found a few times. The chain has TRBV7-2 and TRBJ2-1, with 8 bases lining up with TRBD2. The CDR3 spans 17 residues. V lost 6 bases, J lost 8 bases, and 18 bases stayed unmatched. CDR1 SGHTA and CDR2 FQGNSA come from the germline V gene. CDR3 coding DNA: TGTGCCAGCAGTTATAAACCGGGACTAGTTCGGTTCTATGAGCAGTTCTTC. Protein: CASSYKPGLVRFYEQFF.

This CDR3 reads CASSQTTGELFF. CDR3 sequence (DNA): TGTGCCAGCAGCCAAACCACCGGGGAGCTGTTTTTT. The chain employs TRBV3-1 (or the pseudogene TRBV3-2) and TRBJ2-2; unclear D gene. The CDR3 runs to 12 residues. V gave up 2 bases and J gave up 4 bases, with 2 bases separating them. Germline values: CDR1 LGHDT, CDR2 YNNKEL (reference sequence).